What follows describes a single TCR beta chain. A few counts support this clone. There is no known antigen for this receptor. Base-call qualities are not available, and no considerably larger clone is one nucleotide away. The entire amount of isolated RNA was reverse transcribed using the High Capacity cDNA Reverse Transcription Kit, so the sequenced TCRB transcripts were expressed ones. Naive, central memory and regulatory T cell samples underwent deep immunoSEQ sequencing, averaging roughly 3.3 million total reads per sample. After sorted cells were lysed in RLT buffer, RNA was extracted with DNase-treated RNeasy Micro or Mini kits, with the choice depending on cell number. To prevent cross-contamination, each cell subset was processed individually, whereas patient and healthy donor samples were processed jointly. The immunoSEQ multiplex PCR was used to amplify TCRB sequences from cDNA, yielding 87-bp fragments that span the CDR3 region. Sequencing of the amplicons was done on the Illumina HiSeq platform. In the original analysis: PCR bias was computationally corrected using synthetic template baselines, reads within Hamming distance 2 were collapsed, and singletons that could not be merged were discarded. Reads were aligned against IMGT to assign V, D and J genes, CDR3 length and insertions or deletions at six rearrangement sites. Clonotype counts were normalized to sorted cell number within each subset before computing true diversity and Gini coefficients with the tcR R package. The overlap coefficient, calculated on TCRB nucleotide sequences, was used to quantify repertoire sharing. As a proxy for the pre-selection repertoire, out-of-frame TCRB sequences from naive cells were analyzed. TCRdb retrieved this table from immuneACCESS and kept in-frame rearrangements only. Not all clones are present; in checked studies, unresolved V genes account for under half, and no reason is known for the remainder. The V and J calls and clone size come from that table; D and trimming were worked out from the DNA. For this sample the table gives hundreds of thousands of clones, of which around 14% were detected only once. Roughly 0.035% of the sample rests with the top ten.

Taken from cysteine to phenylalanine, the CDR3 has 13 residues. CDR3 DNA only is kept here, 39 bases in frame from base 1. Trimming takes 0 bases from V and 6 bases from J, and the germline ends sit 8 bases apart. According to the germline V gene (reference sequence), CDR1 reads SEHNR and CDR2 reads FQNEAQ. This sample was included in a study of beta chain features in type 1 diabetes (dated by TCRdb to 2017 to 2018). For the study in its entirety: Mean age, gender distribution, total cell number and subset yield did not differ between patients and healthy donors. A total of about 110,000,000 sorted cells were examined across all samples, and a strong correlation was observed between cell number per subset and RNA yield. In the study, recently diagnosed type 1 diabetes patients and matched healthy donors were compared on the TCRB repertoires of their sorted circulating CD4+ T cell subsets. Regulatory and stem cell-like memory subsets were obtained from only 8 patients and about 8 healthy donors, while naive and central memory subsets were obtained from all 30 or so donors.

A single peripheral blood draw of around 120 mL on average was collected from each donor into heparinised tubes. Using a panel that included CD45RO, CCR7, CD25, CD127, CD95 and CD27, naive, central memory, regulatory and stem cell-like memory CD4+ T cells were sorted on a BD FACSAria II. All sorted populations exceeded 95% purity. PBMCs were separated immediately by Lymphoprep density gradient centrifugation and were stained directly, without being cultured. So that batch effects would be minimized, each experiment stained and sorted samples in pairs, pairing one healthy donor with one patient. Study-wide conclusions, independent of this receptor: At VDJ recombination sites, type 1 diabetes patients had fewer insertions and more deleted nucleotides, which implies abnormalities in thymic rearrangement. A moderate but significant shortening of TCRB CDR3 length was observed in type 1 diabetes patients in all four CD4+ subsets. Only small numbers of individuals were included in the HLA sub-analyses, which left unresolved whether HLA type had any influence on TCRB rearrangement. The naive, central memory and regulatory TCRB repertoires appeared to resemble one another more closely among patients than among healthy donors. Shorter templates might be favored by PCR, yet because patient and control samples were amplified and corrected together, any such skew would affect both groups equally. Because cDNA was sequenced instead of genomic DNA, highly expressing activated cells could be over-represented, though the groups showed no difference in activation or CD3 levels.

Sequenced sample: naive CD4+ T cells from blood. The cell subset or site label, read with the paper, signifies: true naive CD4+ T cells. The receptor comes from a young man in good health. The chain was built from TRBV7-9 and TRBJ1-2; the D gene is possibly TRBD1, with 5 bases matching. The CDR3 corresponds to CASSLAGVNGYTF. The nucleotide sequence reads TGTGCCAGCAGCTTAGCGGGGGTTAATGGCTACACCTTC.